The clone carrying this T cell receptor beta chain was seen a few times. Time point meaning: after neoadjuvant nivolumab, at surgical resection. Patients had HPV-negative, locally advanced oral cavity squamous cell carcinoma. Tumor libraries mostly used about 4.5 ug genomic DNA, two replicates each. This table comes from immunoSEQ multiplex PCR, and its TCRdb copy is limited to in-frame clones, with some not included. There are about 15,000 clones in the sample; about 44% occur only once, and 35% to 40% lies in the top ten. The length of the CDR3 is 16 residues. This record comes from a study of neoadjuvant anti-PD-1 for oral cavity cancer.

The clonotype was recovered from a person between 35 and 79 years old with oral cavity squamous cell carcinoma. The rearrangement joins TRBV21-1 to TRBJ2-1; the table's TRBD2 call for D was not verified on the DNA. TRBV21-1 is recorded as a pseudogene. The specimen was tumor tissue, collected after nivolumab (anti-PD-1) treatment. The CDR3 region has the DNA TGTGCCAGCAGCATTGCGCCGGGAGATGTCTACAATGAGCAGTTCTTC. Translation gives CASSIAPGDVYNEQFF.